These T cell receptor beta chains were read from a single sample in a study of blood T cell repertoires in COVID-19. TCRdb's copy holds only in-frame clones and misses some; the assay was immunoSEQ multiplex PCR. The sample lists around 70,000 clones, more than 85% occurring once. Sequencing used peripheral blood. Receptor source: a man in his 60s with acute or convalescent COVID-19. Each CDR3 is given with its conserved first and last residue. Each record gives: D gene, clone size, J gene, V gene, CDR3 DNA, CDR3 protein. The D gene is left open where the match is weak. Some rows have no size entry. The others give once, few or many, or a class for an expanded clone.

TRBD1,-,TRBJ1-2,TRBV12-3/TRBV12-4,TGTGCCAGCAGCCCCGGACAGGGAAGCTACACCTTC,CASSPGQGSYTF
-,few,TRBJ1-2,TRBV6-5,TGTGCCAGCAGTTACGGACAGAACTACTATGGCTACACCTTC,CASSYGQNYYGYTF
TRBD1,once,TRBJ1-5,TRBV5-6,TGTGCCAGCAGCTCCGGACAGGGAGGCAATCAGCCCCAGCATTTT,CASSSGQGGNQPQHF
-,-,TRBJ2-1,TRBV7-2,TGTGCCAGCAGCTTAGTCTTCGGCGGGCCAACCCCCAATGAGCAGTTCTTC,CASSLVFGGPTPNEQFF
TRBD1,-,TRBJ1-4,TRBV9,TGTGCCAGCAGCTTCACCGACAGGGTTGACGAAAAACTGTTTTTT,CASSFTDRVDEKLFF
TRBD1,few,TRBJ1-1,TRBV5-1,TGCGCCAGCAGCTTGGGGTCAGGGGGGAGAGATGAAGCTTTCTTT,CASSLGSGGRDEAFF
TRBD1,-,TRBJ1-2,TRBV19,TGTGCCAGTACCGAGACAGGGGGCCCAGGCTATGGCTACACCTTC,CASTETGGPGYGYTF
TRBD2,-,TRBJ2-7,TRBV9,TGTGCCAGCAGCGTAGTTAGCGGGAGAGGGTACGAGCAGTACTTC,CASSVVSGRGYEQYF
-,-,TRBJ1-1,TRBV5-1,TGCGCCAGCAGCGTAGGAGGGAACACTGAAGCTTTCTTT,CASSVGGNTEAFF
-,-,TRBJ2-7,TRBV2,TGTGCCAGCAGCCCCTGGGACACTGCCTACGAGCAGTACTTC,CASSPWDTAYEQYF
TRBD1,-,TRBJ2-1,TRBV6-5,TGTGCCAGTATACTGGGACAGGGGATAAATGAGCAGTTCTTC,CASILGQGINEQFF
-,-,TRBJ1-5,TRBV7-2,TGTGCCAGCAGCTTAGAAACGGGATATCAGCCCCAGCATTTT,CASSLETGYQPQHF
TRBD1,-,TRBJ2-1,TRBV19,TGTGCCAGTAGTTCGCCGGGACAGGGCCCCATTAATGAGCAGTTCTTC,CASSSPGQGPINEQFF
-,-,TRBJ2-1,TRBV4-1,TGCGCCAGCAGCCAAGAGTTTATCGGGAGCTCCTACAATGAGCAGTTCTTC,CASSQEFIGSSYNEQFF
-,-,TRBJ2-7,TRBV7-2,TGTGCCAGCAGCTTAGCGCTAGTCCGGACAGACTACGAGCAGTACTTC,CASSLALVRTDYEQYF
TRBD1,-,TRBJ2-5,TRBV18,TGTGCCAGCCAGGCGCAGACAGGGTATGAGACCCAGTACTTC,CASQAQTGYETQYF
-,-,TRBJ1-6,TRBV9,TGTGCCAGCAGCCCCATCCCAGGTGGGGGGGGATCACCCCTCCACTTT,CASSPIPGGGGSPLHF
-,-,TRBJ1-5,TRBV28,TGTGCCAGCAGTTTACATCGAGGGCTCAATCAGCCCCAGCATTTT,CASSLHRGLNQPQHF
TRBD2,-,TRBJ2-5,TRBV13,TGTGCCAGTCTGACTAGCGGGAACCAAGAGACCCAGTACTTC,CASLTSGNQETQYF
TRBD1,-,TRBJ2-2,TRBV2,TGTGCCAGCAGATCCGACAGGGTTGGCACCGGGGAGCTGTTTTTT,CASRSDRVGTGELFF
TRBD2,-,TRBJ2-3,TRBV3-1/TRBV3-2,TGTGCCAGCAGCCAAGATCGTCGGACTAGCGGTGATTATAGCACAGATACGCAGTATTTT,CASSQDRRTSGDYSTDTQYF
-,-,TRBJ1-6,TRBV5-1,TGCGCCAGCAGCTTGGCGACAGGACTCTATAATTCACCCCTCCACTTT,CASSLATGLYNSPLHF
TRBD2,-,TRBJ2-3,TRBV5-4,TGTGCCAGCAGCTTGGTTGGACTAGCAACAGATACGCAGTATTTT,CASSLVGLATDTQYF
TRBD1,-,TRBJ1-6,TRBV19,TGTGCCAGTAGTATTGTCTGGGACAGAAATAATTCACCCCTCCACTTT,CASSIVWDRNNSPLHF
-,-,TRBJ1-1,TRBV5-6,TGTGCCAGCAGCCTCAGGGTGGCGCGGACTGAAGCTTTCTTT,CASSLRVARTEAFF
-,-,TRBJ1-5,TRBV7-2,TGTGCCAGCAGCCGTTCGGGATATGGCAATCAGCCCCAGCATTTT,CASSRSGYGNQPQHF
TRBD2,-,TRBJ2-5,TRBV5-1,TGCGCCAGCAGCCGGGCGCTAGCGGACCAAGAGACCCAGTACTTC,CASSRALADQETQYF